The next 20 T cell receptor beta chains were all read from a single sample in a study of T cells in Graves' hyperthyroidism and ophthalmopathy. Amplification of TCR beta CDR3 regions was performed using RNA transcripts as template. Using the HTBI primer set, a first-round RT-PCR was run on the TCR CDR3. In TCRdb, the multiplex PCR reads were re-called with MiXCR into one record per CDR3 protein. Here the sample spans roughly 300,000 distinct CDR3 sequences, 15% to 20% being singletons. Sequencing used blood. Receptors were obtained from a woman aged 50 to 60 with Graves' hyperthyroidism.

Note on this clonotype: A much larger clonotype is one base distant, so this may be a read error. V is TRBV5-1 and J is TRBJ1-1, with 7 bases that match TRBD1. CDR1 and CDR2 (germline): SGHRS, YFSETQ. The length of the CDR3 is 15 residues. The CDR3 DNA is TGCGCCAGCAGCCCAGACAGGGTCCTAAACACTGAAGCTTCCTTT. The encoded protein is CASSPDRVLNTEASF.

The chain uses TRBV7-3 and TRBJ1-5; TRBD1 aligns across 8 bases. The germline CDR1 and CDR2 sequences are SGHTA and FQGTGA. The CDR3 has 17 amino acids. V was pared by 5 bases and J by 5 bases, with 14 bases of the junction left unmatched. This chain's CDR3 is CASSRRVSAGGYQPQHF. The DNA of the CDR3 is TGTGCCAGCAGCCGACGAGTCTCTGCAGGGGGCTATCAGCCCCAGCATTTT. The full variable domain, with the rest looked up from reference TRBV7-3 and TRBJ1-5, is GAGVSQTPSNKVTEKGKYVELRCDPISGHTALYWYRQSLGQGPEFLIYFQGTGAADDSGLPNDRFFAVRPEGSVSTLKIQRTERGDSAVYLCASSRRVSAGGYQPQHFGDGTRLSIL.

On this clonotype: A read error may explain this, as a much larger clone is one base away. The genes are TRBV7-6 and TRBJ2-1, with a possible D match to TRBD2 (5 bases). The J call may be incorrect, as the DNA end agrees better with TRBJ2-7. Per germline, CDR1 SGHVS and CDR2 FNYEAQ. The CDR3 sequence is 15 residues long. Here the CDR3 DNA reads TGTGCCAGCAGCTTTGGGAGTACGAGATACAATGAGCAGTACTTC. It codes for CASSFGSTRYNEQYF.

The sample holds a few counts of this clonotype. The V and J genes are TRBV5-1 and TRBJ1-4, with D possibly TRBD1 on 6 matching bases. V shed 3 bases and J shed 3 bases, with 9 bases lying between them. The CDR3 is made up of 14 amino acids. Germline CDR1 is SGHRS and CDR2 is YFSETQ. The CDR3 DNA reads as TGCGCCAGCAGCTCAGGGGCTCCTAATGAAAAACTGTTTTTT. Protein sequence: CASSSGAPNEKLFF.

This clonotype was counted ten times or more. The CDR3 DNA reads TGTGCCAGCAGGGATCCACAGCGCAGGGGAGGCGAGCAGTACTTC. Translation gives CASRDPQRRGGEQYF. The J gene is TRBJ2-7, the V gene TRBV6-2 or TRBV6-3; D might be TRBD1 or TRBD2, each matching 6 bases. Germline V gene lookup returns CDR1 MNHEY and CDR2 SVGEGT. This CDR3 has 15 residues. The germline V and J ends were trimmed by 6 bases and 6 bases, with 21 bases remaining between them.

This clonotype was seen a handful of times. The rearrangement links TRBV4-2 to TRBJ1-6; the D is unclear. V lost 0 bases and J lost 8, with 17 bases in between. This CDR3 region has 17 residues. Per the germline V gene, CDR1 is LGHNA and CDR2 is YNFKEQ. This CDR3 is CASSQETAGLVDSPLHF. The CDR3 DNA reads TGTGCCAGCAGCCAAGAAACTGCGGGCTTGGTGGATTCACCCCTCCACTTT.

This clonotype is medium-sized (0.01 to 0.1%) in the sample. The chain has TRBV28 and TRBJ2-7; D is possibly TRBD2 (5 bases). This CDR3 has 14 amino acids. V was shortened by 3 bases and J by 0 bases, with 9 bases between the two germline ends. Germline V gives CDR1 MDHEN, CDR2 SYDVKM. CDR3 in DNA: TGTGCCAGCAGTTTTGAGGGTTTCTCCTACGAGCAGTACTTC. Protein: CASSFEGFSYEQYF.

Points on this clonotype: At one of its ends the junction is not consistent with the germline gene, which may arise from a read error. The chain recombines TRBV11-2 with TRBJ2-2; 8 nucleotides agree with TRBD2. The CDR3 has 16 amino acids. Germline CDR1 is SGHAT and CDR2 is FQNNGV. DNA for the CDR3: TGTGCCAGCAGCTTAGGTCCAGCGGGGGTTCCCGGGGAGCCGTTTTTT. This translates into CASSLGPAGVPGEPFF.

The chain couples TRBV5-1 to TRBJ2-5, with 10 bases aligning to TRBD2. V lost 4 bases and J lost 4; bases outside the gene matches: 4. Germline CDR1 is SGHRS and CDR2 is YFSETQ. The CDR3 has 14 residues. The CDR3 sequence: CASSRGTSVETQYF. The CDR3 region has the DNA TGCGCCAGCAGCCGAGGGACTAGCGTAGAGACCCAGTACTTC.

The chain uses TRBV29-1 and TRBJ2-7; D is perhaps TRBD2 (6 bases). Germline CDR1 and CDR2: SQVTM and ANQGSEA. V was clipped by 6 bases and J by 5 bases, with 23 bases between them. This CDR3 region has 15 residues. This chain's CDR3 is CSVGGRRNPGDEQYF. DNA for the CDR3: TGCAGCGTGGGGGGTAGAAGAAACCCCGGCGACGAGCAGTACTTC.

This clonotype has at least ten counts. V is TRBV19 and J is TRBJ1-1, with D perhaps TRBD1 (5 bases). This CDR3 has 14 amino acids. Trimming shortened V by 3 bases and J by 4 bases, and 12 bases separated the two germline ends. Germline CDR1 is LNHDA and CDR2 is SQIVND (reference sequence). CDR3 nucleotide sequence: TGTGCCAGTAGTATCGCTGGGGGTAGCACTGAAGCTTTCTTT. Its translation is CASSIAGGSTEAFF.

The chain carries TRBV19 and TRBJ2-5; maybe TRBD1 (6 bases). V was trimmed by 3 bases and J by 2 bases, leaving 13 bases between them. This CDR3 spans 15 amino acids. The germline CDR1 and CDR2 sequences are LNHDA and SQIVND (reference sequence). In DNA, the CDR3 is TGTGCCAGTAGTATGAGTGGCGGACAGCAAGAGACCCAGTACTTC. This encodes CASSMSGGQQETQYF. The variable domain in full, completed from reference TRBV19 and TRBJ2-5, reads DGGITQSPKYLFRKEGQNVTLSCEQNLNHDAMYWYRQDPGQGLRLIYYSQIVNDFQKGDIAEGYSVSREKKESFPLTVTSAQKNPTAFYLCASSMSGGQQETQYFGPGTRLLVL.

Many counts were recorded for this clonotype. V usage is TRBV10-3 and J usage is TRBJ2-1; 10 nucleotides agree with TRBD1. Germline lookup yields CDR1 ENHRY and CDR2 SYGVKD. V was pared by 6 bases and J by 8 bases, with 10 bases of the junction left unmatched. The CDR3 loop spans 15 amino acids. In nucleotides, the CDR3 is TGTGCCATCAGCGATCCGGGACAGGGGATGTATGAGCAGTTCTTC. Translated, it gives CAISDPGQGMYEQFF.

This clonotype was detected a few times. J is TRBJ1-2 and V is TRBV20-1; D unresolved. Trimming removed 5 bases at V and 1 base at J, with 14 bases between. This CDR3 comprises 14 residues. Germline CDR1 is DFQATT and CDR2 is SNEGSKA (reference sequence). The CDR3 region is CSAFQGVINYGYTF. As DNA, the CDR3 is TGCAGTGCTTTCCAAGGAGTGATTAACTATGGCTACACCTTC.

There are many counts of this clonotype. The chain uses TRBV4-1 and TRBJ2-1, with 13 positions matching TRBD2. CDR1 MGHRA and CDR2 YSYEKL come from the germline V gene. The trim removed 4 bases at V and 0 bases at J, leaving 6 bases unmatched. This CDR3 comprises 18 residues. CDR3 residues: CASSRTTSGGGSYNEQFF. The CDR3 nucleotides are TGCGCCAGCAGCCGGACCACTAGCGGGGGGGGCTCCTACAATGAGCAGTTCTTC.

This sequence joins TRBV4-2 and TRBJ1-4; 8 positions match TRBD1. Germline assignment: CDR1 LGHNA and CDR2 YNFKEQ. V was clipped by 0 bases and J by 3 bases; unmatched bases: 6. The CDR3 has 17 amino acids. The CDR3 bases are TGTGCCAGCAGCCAAGAAAGCAGGGGGCTAGCTAATGAAAAACTGTTTTTT. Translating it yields CASSQESRGLANEKLFF.

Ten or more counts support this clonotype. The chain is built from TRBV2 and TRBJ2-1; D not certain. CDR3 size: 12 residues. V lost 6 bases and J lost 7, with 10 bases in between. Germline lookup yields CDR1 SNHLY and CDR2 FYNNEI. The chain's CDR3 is CASRGPRNEQFF. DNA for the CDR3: TGTGCCAGCAGGGGCCCTAGGAATGAGCAGTTCTTC.

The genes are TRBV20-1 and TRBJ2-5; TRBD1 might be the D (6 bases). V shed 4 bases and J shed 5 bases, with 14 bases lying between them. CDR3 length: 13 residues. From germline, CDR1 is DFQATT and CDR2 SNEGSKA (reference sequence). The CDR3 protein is CSAIRTGRETQYF. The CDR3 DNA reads TGCAGTGCTATACGCACAGGGCGCGAGACCCAGTACTTC.

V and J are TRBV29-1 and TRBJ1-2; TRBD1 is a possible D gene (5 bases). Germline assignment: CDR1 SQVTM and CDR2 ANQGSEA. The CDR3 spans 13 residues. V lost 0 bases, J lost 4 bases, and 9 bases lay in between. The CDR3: CSVEDSGGYGYTF. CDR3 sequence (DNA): TGCAGCGTTGAAGATTCCGGGGGCTATGGCTACACCTTC.

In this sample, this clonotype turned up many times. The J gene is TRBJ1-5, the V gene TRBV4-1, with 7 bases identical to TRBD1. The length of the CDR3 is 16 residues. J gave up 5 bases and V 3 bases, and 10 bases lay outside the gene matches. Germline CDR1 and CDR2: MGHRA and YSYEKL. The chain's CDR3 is CASSQPRGTGDQPQHF. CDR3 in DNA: TGCGCCAGCAGCCAGCCCAGGGGGACGGGTGATCAGCCCCAGCATTTT.